This T cell receptor beta chain was sequenced in a study of early T cells in non-severe SARS-CoV-2 infection. The overall study: Unpaired chains resulted from sequencing bulk RNA of unsorted whole blood. The study, taken as a whole, reports: The study's VDJdb matching favored anti-spike CD8 responses and missed private and CD4 specificities.

This CDR3 region has 17 residues. CDR1 is SGHVS, CDR2 FNYEAQ, per germline. V dropped 5 bases and J dropped 1; count of bases not matched to a gene: 12. This clonotype was seen ten or more times. Its antigen is still unknown. Attached unique molecular identifiers marked individual cDNA molecules. One entry per CDR3 protein results from TCRdb running MiXCR on the 5' RACE reads. This sample has 98,000 or so distinct CDR3 sequences, with approximately 10% found just once. The V gene is TRBV7-6, the J gene TRBJ2-5; 8 positions match TRBD2. Sequenced sample: whole blood. The sequence derives from an adult who was a healthcare worker with PCR-confirmed SARS-CoV-2 infection or an uninfected control (not recorded which). CDR3 nucleotide sequence: TGTGCCAGCAGCCCCTCCCCGAGCGGGGGATCCCAAGAGACCCAGTACTTC. Its translation is CASSPSPSGGSQETQYF.